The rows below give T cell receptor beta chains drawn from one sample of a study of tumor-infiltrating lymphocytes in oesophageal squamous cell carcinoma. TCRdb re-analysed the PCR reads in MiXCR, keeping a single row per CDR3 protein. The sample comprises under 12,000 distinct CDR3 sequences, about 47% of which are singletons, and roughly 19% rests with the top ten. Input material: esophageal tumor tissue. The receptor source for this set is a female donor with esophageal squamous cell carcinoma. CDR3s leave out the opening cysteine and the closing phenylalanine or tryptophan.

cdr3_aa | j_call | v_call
ASSPTDSTDTQY | TRBJ2-3 | TRBV6-5
ASSLLRDYEQY | TRBJ2-7 | TRBV7-2
ASSLQGGQPQH | NA | TRBV7-3
ASSLAGGGADEQF | TRBJ2-1 | TRBV7-2
ASSTVTGISGYT | TRBJ1-2 | TRBV11-3
ASSFTGQGSYEQY | TRBJ2-7 | TRBV5-1
ASSLGASYEQY | NA | TRBV18
ASSLASSYEQY | TRBJ2-7 | TRBV7-2
ASTTIEYGFYNEQF | NA | TRBV6-7
ASSLSGAGLSYEQY | TRBJ2-7 | TRBV7-8
ASSLEGTSGMYEQF | TRBJ2-1 | TRBV7-2
ASSLDRTDYSATQY | TRBJ2-5 | TRBV7-6
ASSLMGQGSPGANVLT | TRBJ2-6 | TRBV5-1
SASLAGASGTQY | TRBJ2-3 | TRBV20-1
ASSLVRGGRARTQY | NA | TRBV7-2
ASRLAGEYTQF | NA | TRBV6-6
ASSFFRAVLEQY | TRBJ2-5 | TRBV12-3/TRBV12-4
ASSLGLGTYEQY | NA | TRBV11-1
ASRNRDSSYEQY | NA | TRBV2
ASSRIGGGSTDTQY | TRBJ2-3 | TRBV7-7
ASSPTTGSSSETQY | TRBJ2-5 | TRBV7-6
ASSRTGAQPYSNQPQH | TRBJ1-5 | TRBV12-3/TRBV12-4
ASRKMGGTETQY | TRBJ2-5 | TRBV7-8
ASSLSSFNEQF | TRBJ2-1 | TRBV7-9
ASSLGTNEQF | TRBJ2-1 | TRBV7-8
ASSYSMVLDPGDGYT | TRBJ1-2 | TRBV6-5
ASSLGSYSSYNEQY | TRBJ2-3 | TRBV11-1
ASSLGDREGQPQH | TRBJ1-5 | TRBV11-2
ASSLETVENSPLH | TRBJ2-6 | TRBV7-2
ASSSPLEEQF | NA | TRBV6-1
SAFRQGAWETQY | TRBJ2-5 | TRBV20-1
ASSSGAHKNIQY | NA | TRBV7-8
ASSTKAGASYNEQF | TRBJ2-1 | TRBV19
ASRRLDSNQPQH | TRBJ1-5 | TRBV6-1
ATSDQPGSYNEQF | TRBJ2-1 | TRBV24-1
ASSPQGLRVTGELF | TRBJ2-2 | TRBV11-2
ASSPGRMRSGTQY | TRBJ2-3 | TRBV27
ASERSNPPQH | TRBJ1-5 | TRBV6-2/TRBV6-3
ASSHRDTLAEQY | NA | TRBV7-9
ASSYRTSGRDTQY | TRBJ2-3 | TRBV7-4
ASSSSGGAGTQY | TRBJ2-5 | TRBV7-3
AISSQGGGQETQY | TRBJ2-5 | TRBV10-3
ASSRTSGSTYEQY | TRBJ2-7 | TRBV7-2
ASSTGHYEQY | TRBJ2-7 | TRBV7-4
ASSFLIIGWRRTDTQY | NA | TRBV7-3
ATSGNQTGHPPNQPYNEQF | TRBJ2-1 | TRBV24-1
ASSLFVVNYGYT | TRBJ1-2 | TRBV5-6
ASSEGQGWVSPLH | TRBJ1-6 | TRBV2
ASSFDGGSYNEQF | TRBJ2-1 | TRBV7-6
ASSLTSFEQF | TRBJ2-1 | TRBV28
ASSLKGGASGAYSYEQY | TRBJ2-7 | TRBV7-2
ASKGGQDYEQY | NA | TRBV6-5
ASSLTGTSSTQY | NA | TRBV7-3